This TCR beta chain was sequenced for a study of blood T cell repertoires in COVID-19. In the study overall: COVID-19 samples collected from the United States, Italy and Spain covered acute and convalescent phases. The analysed material was cDNA or gDNA that came from T cells, B-cell-depleted T cells, or PBMCs.

J lost 2 bases, V lost 8 bases, and 12 bases had no gene match. The CDR3 extends over 18 amino acids. CDR1 LGHDT and CDR2 YNNKEL come from the germline V gene (reference sequence). Some clones are missing from TCRdb's copy, which holds only in-frame ones; the method was immunoSEQ multiplex PCR. Of over 200,000 clones in the sample, around 88% were seen once. Source material: peripheral blood. The genes are TRBV3-1 (or the pseudogene TRBV3-2) and TRBJ2-1, with TRBD2 matching over 13 bases. This receptor was taken from a young man with active or convalescent COVID-19. The CDR3 sequence is CASDPGLAGFHTYNEQFF. For the CDR3, the DNA is TGTGCCAGCGACCCGGGACTAGCGGGATTCCACACCTACAATGAGCAGTTCTTC.